These T cell receptor beta chains were read from a single sample in a study of cytomegalovirus exposure and HLA in healthy donors. TCRdb keeps only in-frame clones here, not all; method: immunoSEQ multiplex PCR. Recorded here are over 200,000 clones; the top ten clones represent roughly 0.98%. Specimen: PBMCs. Source of these receptors: a woman aged 25 to 39 in good health and CMV-seropositive. Both conserved end residues are part of each CDR3. The D gene is left open where the match is weak.

V gene,J gene,D gene,CDR3 protein,CDR3 DNA
TRBV6-5,TRBJ2-7,TRBD1,CASSSPQGAYEQYF,TGCGCCAGCAGTTCCCCCCAGGGGGCTTACGAGCAGTACTTC
TRBV30,TRBJ2-3,.,CAWSWDCPSGTDTQYF,TGTGCCTGGAGTTGGGACTGCCCAAGCGGCACAGATACGCAGTATTTT
TRBV6-6,TRBJ2-5,.,CAGHRSLQETQYF,TGTGCCGGTCACAGGTCATTACAAGAGACCCAGTACTTC
TRBV19,TRBJ1-2,TRBD1,CASSIGAGGDYGYTF,TGTGCCAGTAGTATCGGGGCAGGGGGCGACTATGGCTACACCTTC
TRBV4-1,TRBJ1-5,.,CASSQDRGNQPQHF,TGCGCCAGCAGCCAAGACAGGGGAAATCAGCCCCAGCATTTT
TRBV19,TRBJ1-6,.,CASTKTRLNSPLHF,TGTGCCAGTACGAAAACCAGGCTGAATTCACCCCTCCACTTT
TRBV10-3,TRBJ1-1,.,CAIRRAGGDAMNTEAFF,TGTGCCATCAGGAGGGCGGGAGGGGACGCTATGAACACTGAAGCTTTCTTT
TRBV4-3,TRBJ2-7,TRBD1,CASSQDMRTGREQYF,TGCGCCAGCAGCCAAGATATGAGGACAGGGAGAGAGCAGTACTTC
TRBV14,TRBJ2-7,.,CASSQSRASEQYF,TGTGCCAGCAGCCAATCCAGGGCAAGCGAGCAGTACTTC
TRBV7-6,TRBJ2-5,.,CASSLNWGLQETQYF,TGTGCCAGCAGCTTAAATTGGGGCCTACAAGAGACCCAGTACTTC
TRBV4-3,TRBJ1-1,.,CASSTRPRGDTEAFF,TGCGCCAGCAGCACCCGACCCAGGGGTGACACTGAAGCTTTCTTT
TRBV7-9,TRBJ2-2,TRBD2,CASSFRRISGSGPGELFF,TGTGCCAGCAGCTTCAGGAGGATTAGCGGGAGTGGTCCCGGGGAGCTGTTTTTT
TRBV15,TRBJ2-7,.,CATSRGRYSYEQYF,TGTGCCACCAGCAGGGGGAGGTACTCCTACGAGCAGTACTTC
TRBV6-1,TRBJ2-3,TRBD2,CASSELLAGAEDTQYF,TGTGCCAGCAGTGAGTTACTAGCGGGGGCGGAAGATACGCAGTATTTT